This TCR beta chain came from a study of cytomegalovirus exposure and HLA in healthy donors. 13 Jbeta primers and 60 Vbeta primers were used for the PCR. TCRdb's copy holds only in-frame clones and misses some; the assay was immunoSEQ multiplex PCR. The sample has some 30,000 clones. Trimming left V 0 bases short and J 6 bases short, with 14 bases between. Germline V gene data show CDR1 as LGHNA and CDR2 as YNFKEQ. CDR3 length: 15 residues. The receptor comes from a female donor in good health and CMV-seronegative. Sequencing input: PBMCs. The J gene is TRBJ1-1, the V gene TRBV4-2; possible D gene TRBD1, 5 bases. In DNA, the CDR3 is TGTGCCAGCAGCCAAGATTTCAGGAGGGGATCTGAAGCTTTCTTT. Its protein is CASSQDFRRGSEAFF.